This record looks at one TCR beta chain sequence and its context. Its specificity is unknown. Measured with immunoSEQ multiplex PCR; TCRdb has only the in-frame clones, and not every one. Among 30,000 to 45,000 clones listed, roughly 80% were seen once. The sample originates from a study of a mutant IDH1 vaccine in newly diagnosed glioma. Time point given: week 11, during vaccination. Doses comprised 300 ug of mutant IDH1 20-mer peptide each, plus topical imiquimod. Overall study results and limits: Apparently, pseudoprogression bore no relation to changes among the top peripheral T cell clonotypes.

Here the sequenced sample was peripheral blood mononuclear cells (PBMCs), taken from a glioma patient whose treatment included an IDH1 peptide vaccine. The TCR was taken from a woman aged 25 to 39 with glioma. Some clones in this sample may be carry-over from other donors' samples.

CDR3 protein: CAWSVSSEQFF. CDR3 DNA sequence: TGTGCCTGGAGCGTCTCTAGTGAGCAGTTCTTC. This chain joins TRBV30 and TRBJ2-1; D remains ambiguous. Germline CDR1 GTSNPN, CDR2 SVGIG (reference sequence). Trimming left V 3 bases short and J 9 bases short, with 9 bases between. This CDR3 spans 11 amino acids.